This entry concerns a single T cell receptor (beta chain). Trimming pared 0 bases from V and 7 bases from J, leaving 20 bases between. The CDR3 extends over 17 amino acids. Per the germline V gene, CDR1 is SGHRS and CDR2 is YFSETQ. Seattle-derived patients entered the study during active infection and were followed longitudinally. These data come from a study of blood T cell repertoires in COVID-19. The wider study: Sites in the United States, Italy and Spain provided acute and convalescent COVID-19 samples. In each case, the material was cDNA or gDNA derived from T cells, B-cell-depleted T cells, or PBMCs.

Original processing methods: Estimation of nucleated cell counts relied on the amplification of reference gene primers. Clones were sequenced by immunoSEQ multiplex PCR, and TCRdb holds only the in-frame ones, with some missing. Clonal size and the V and J genes are those of that table, whereas D and trimming came from the DNA. The profile covers approximately 70,000 clones, with more than 85% appearing a single time and 6.5% to 8% taken by the ten largest. The sequence was obtained from a man aged 40-50 years with COVID-19, enrolled during active disease. The sequenced sample was peripheral blood. The rearrangement links TRBV5-1 to TRBJ2-1; D is perhaps TRBD2 (6 bases). The DNA of the CDR3 is TGCGCCAGCAGCTTGGCATCGCGGGGTCAATCGGGTAATGAGCAGTTCTTC. This sequence encodes CASSLASRGQSGNEQFF.